Below are 9 T cell receptor beta chains sequenced from a single sample in a study of a mutant IDH1 vaccine in newly diagnosed glioma. Indicated time point: week 5, during vaccination. All doses held 300 ug of mutant IDH1 20-mer peptide, with topical imiquimod. TCRdb keeps only in-frame clones here, not all; method: immunoSEQ multiplex PCR. The profile shows around 38,000 clones, about 80% of them singletons. Their antigens are not known. The source was PBMCs, collected from a glioma patient whose treatment included an IDH1 peptide vaccine. The receptors derive from a man younger than 40 with glioma.

The genes are TRBV2 and TRBJ2-7; 7 nucleotides agree with TRBD2. Germline CDR1 SNHLY, CDR2 FYNNEI. V was clipped by 0 bases and J by 6 bases; unmatched bases: 5. The CDR3 has 14 residues. For the CDR3, the DNA is TGTGCCAGCAGTGAAGCAATACGCGGGGGCGAGCAGTACTTC. It encodes CASSEAIRGGEQYF.

CDR3 nucleotide sequence: TGTGCCAGCAGCGCTCTATCGCGACAGGGAACCTACGAGCAGTACTTC. Amino acids: CASSALSRQGTYEQYF. The chain is built from TRBV5-4 and TRBJ2-7, with TRBD1 identical over 7 bases. Germline V gene sequence: CDR1 SGHNT, CDR2 YYREEE (reference sequence). The CDR3 is 16 residues long. J was trimmed by 2 bases and V by 4 bases; bases with no gene match: 12.

The chain links TRBV7-8 to TRBJ1-2, with 12 bases matching TRBD1. Germline trimming cut 5 bases from V and 2 bases from J; bases unmatched to any gene: 9. The CDR3 loop spans 17 amino acids. CDR1 and CDR2 from the germline V gene are SGHVS and FQNEAQ. CDR3 sequence (DNA): TGTGCCAGCAGCCCCCGGGACAGGGGGCGACTCAACTATGGCTACACCTTC. Its translation is CASSPRDRGRLNYGYTF.

This clone has just one count. V and J are TRBV5-1 and TRBJ2-1, with a possible D match to TRBD2 (5 bases). CDR3 length equals 13 residues. Germline V gene data show CDR1 as SGHRS and CDR2 as YFSETQ. The ends were cut back, 4 bases at V and 4 bases at J, with 9 bases in the middle. As DNA, the CDR3 is TGCGCCAGCAGCCCAGGACTGTACAATGAGCAGTTCTTC. It specifies CASSPGLYNEQFF.

This chain uses TRBV7-9 with TRBJ2-4; D is undetermined. Trimming left V 1 base short and J 0 bases short, with 7 bases between. The germline V gene has CDR1 SEHNR and CDR2 FQNEAQ (reference sequence). The CDR3 covers 15 residues. DNA of the CDR3: TGTGCCAGCAGCTTAGGCCAACAAGCCAAAAACATTCAGTACTTC. Translating gives CASSLGQQAKNIQYF. Filled out from reference TRBV7-9 and TRBJ2-4, the complete variable domain reads DTGVSQNPRHKITKRGQNVTFRCDPISEHNRLYWYRQTLGQGPEFLTYFQNEAQLEKSRLLSDRFSAERPKGSFSTLEIQRTEQGDSAMYLCASSLGQQAKNIQYFGAGTRLSVL.

The CDR3 loop is CASSLDSSNQPQHF. CDR3 nucleotides: TGCGCCAGCAGCTTGGACAGCAGCAATCAGCCCCAGCATTTT. The rearrangement links TRBV5-1 to TRBJ1-5; no clear D. Germline V gene data show CDR1 as SGHRS and CDR2 as YFSETQ. There are 14 residues in the CDR3. Trimming took 0 bases from V and 1 from J, leaving 5 bases between them.

The chain uses TRBV7-8 and TRBJ2-7; TRBD1 matches at 9 bases. The CDR3 runs to 14 residues. The V segment lost 4 bases and the J segment 3 bases; nucleotides outside the gene matches: 4. CDR1 is SGHVS, CDR2 FQNEAQ, per germline. CDR3 region: CASSSPGQGYEQYF. CDR3 nucleotides: TGTGCCAGCAGCTCACCGGGACAGGGCTACGAGCAGTACTTC.

V usage is TRBV6-6 and J usage is TRBJ1-4, with 9 nucleotides matching TRBD1. Germline V lookup: CDR1 MNHNY, CDR2 SVGAGI (reference sequence). Losses at the gene ends were 0 bases for V and 5 bases for J; bases not matched to a gene: 4. The CDR3 sequence is 16 residues long. The CDR3 region is CASSYSTGGANEKLFF. CDR3 nucleotide sequence: TGTGCCAGCAGTTACTCCACAGGGGGCGCAAATGAAAAACTGTTTTTT.

The rearrangement uses TRBV6-4 and TRBJ1-5; TRBD1 is a possible D gene (5 bases). Germline-derived CDR1 and CDR2 are MRHNA and SNTAGT. V dropped 8 bases and J dropped 3 bases, with 11 bases sitting between them. The CDR3 covers 13 residues. The CDR3 bases are TGTGCCAGCCTGGGGCTTTACAATCAGCCCCAGCATTTT. Amino acids: CASLGLYNQPQHF.